This T cell receptor beta chain was captured by sequencing in a study of blood T cell repertoires in COVID-19. For the study at large: Specimens from acute and convalescent COVID-19 originated in the United States, Italy and Spain. The cDNA or gDNA used as material had been derived from T cells, B-cell-depleted T cells, or PBMCs.

Sequencing was performed with immunoSEQ multiplex PCR; in TCRdb, only in-frame clones are kept and a portion is missing. The repertoire has roughly 250,000 clones, more than 65% of them found once; the top ten carry 4%. Germline V gene lookup returns CDR1 SGHDN and CDR2 FVKESK. Trimming took off 4 bases at V and 4 bases at J, with 16 bases between the two ends. There are 15 residues in the CDR3. Sequenced: peripheral blood. This sequence originates from a woman in her forties with active or convalescent COVID-19. The J gene is TRBJ2-5, the V gene TRBV14, with D possibly matching TRBD1 (8 bases). CDR3 sequence: CASSPYRGGIETQYF. CDR3 DNA sequence: TGTGCCAGCAGCCCATACAGGGGGGGAATAGAGACCCAGTACTTC.